A selection of T cell receptor beta chains follows, all from one sample in a study of shared clonotypes between healthy human individuals. Only in-frame clones appear in the TCRdb table, and some are missing; sequencing was by immunoSEQ multiplex PCR. The data hold 1,500,000 or so clones, with over 95% observed a single time. Source material: naive CD4+ T cells sorted from blood. All receptors come from a man in his thirties or forties in good health. Each CDR3 is given with its conserved first and last residue. The D gene is left open where the match is weak. Rows give clone size only sometimes, using once, few, many, or a class for an expanded clone.

>.|.|TRBV6-1|TRBJ2-1|12
TGTGCCAGCAGTGAACCCCTAGCTGAGCAGTTCTTC
CASSEPLAEQFF
>once|.|TRBV28|TRBJ1-1|15
TGTGCCAGCAGCAGACTGGGGGGGCGACACACTGAAGCTTTCTTT
CASSRLGGRHTEAFF
>.|TRBD1|TRBV7-9|TRBJ2-5|15
TGTGCCAGCAGCTTACCGACAGGGGTGGAAGAGACCCAGTACTTC
CASSLPTGVEETQYF
>.|.|TRBV6-5|TRBJ1-5|13
TGTGCCAGCAGCGGGCTCCAAAATCAGCCCCAGCATTTT
CASSGLQNQPQHF
>.|TRBD2|TRBV28|TRBJ2-1|18
TGTGCCAGCAGGTCCCCGGGGACTAGCGGGAGTAGGTACAATGAGCAGTTCTTC
CASRSPGTSGSRYNEQFF
>.|.|TRBV5-1|TRBJ1-1|17
TGCGCCAGCAGAGGTTCAGGAAATATTAACATGAACACTGAAGCTTTCTTT
CASRGSGNINMNTEAFF
>.|.|TRBV7-2|TRBJ1-1|19
TGTGCCAGCAGCTTAGAGGGGTCAGGGGTCGCTGATCCGAACACTGAAGCTTTCTTT
CASSLEGSGVADPNTEAFF
>.|.|TRBV2|TRBJ2-4|12
TGTGCCAGCAGTGATACCCGCAGGATCCGGGACTTC
CASSDTRRIRDF
>once|TRBD1|TRBV5-1|TRBJ2-1|14
TGCGCCAGCCTCACCGGGACAGGAAACAATGAGCAGTTCTTC
CASLTGTGNNEQFF
>.|TRBD1|TRBV2|TRBJ2-7|14
TGTGCCAGCAGGGACAGGGCCCAACCCTACGAGCAGTACTTC
CASRDRAQPYEQYF
>.|.|TRBV2|TRBJ2-5|14
TGTGCCAGCAGTGAAATCTGGGTCCAAGAGACCCAGTACTTC
CASSEIWVQETQYF
>.|.|TRBV2|TRBJ1-1|11
TGTGCCATTCACCCCCTCACTGAAGCTTTCTTT
CAIHPLTEAFF
>.|.|TRBV2|TRBJ1-3|14
TGTGCCAGCAGTTTACAGGGTGTCGGAAACACCATATATTTT
CASSLQGVGNTIYF
>.|.|TRBV18|TRBJ2-7|13
TGTGCCAGCTCGCAAAGCCAGAACGAGGTGCAGTACTTC
CASSQSQNEVQYF
>once|.|TRBV2|TRBJ2-3|13
TGTGCAGGAGGGAGTCGAGGCACAGATACGCAGTATTTT
CAGGSRGTDTQYF
>once|TRBD1|TRBV5-1|TRBJ2-1|15
TGCGCCAGCAGCTCAGGGGGCGCGGGGTACAATGAGCAGTTCTTC
CASSSGGAGYNEQFF
>.|TRBD1|TRBV7-9|TRBJ1-3|16
TGTGCCAGCAGCTTAGCGACAGGGAGCTCTGGAAACACCATATATTTT
CASSLATGSSGNTIYF
>.|.|TRBV5-1|TRBJ2-1|15
TGCGCCAGCAGCTTGGGGGGACAACCCTACAATGAGCAGTTCTTC
CASSLGGQPYNEQFF
>.|.|TRBV5-5|TRBJ2-1|13
TGTGCCAGCACCAATGGGTACACAGAAGAGCAGTTCTTC
CASTNGYTEEQFF
>.|.|TRBV28|TRBJ2-2|18
TGTGCCAGCAGTCTCCATGCCTCGGGACTTTCGAACACCGGGGAGCTGTTTTTT
CASSLHASGLSNTGELFF
>.|.|TRBV11-1|TRBJ2-6|16
TGTGCCAGCAGCAACTGGGGTGACTCTGGGGCCAACGTCCTGACTTTC
CASSNWGDSGANVLTF
>.|TRBD2|TRBV7-2|TRBJ2-7|15
TGTGCCAGCAGCTTACAAACCGGGACTACCTACGAGCAGTACTTC
CASSLQTGTTYEQYF
>.|TRBD2|TRBV18|TRBJ2-4|16
TGTGCCAGCTCACCACTAGCGGGAGCAGCTGGAAACATTCAGTACTTC
CASSPLAGAAGNIQYF
>.|TRBD1|TRBV7-8|TRBJ2-7|15
TGTGCCAGCAGCTTGTTAACAGGGGGTGGGTACGAGCAGTACTTC
CASSLLTGGGYEQYF
>once|TRBD1|TRBV7-2|TRBJ2-7|14
TGTGCCAGCAGCTCTCGACAGGGCACCTACGAGCAGTACTTC
CASSSRQGTYEQYF
>.|.|TRBV14|TRBJ1-1|13
TGTGCCAGCAGCCAAGTACTTGGCACTGAAGCTTTCTTT
CASSQVLGTEAFF
>.|.|TRBV7-7|TRBJ2-2|14
TGTGCCAGCAGCTTAGTCGTTGAGACCGGGGAGCTGTTTTTT
CASSLVVETGELFF
>.|.|TRBV7-9|TRBJ1-1|15
TGTGCCAGCAGCTTAGGTGGGGTGGCGGCCACTGAAGCTTTCTTT
CASSLGGVAATEAFF
>.|.|TRBV28|TRBJ1-1|12
TGTGCCAGCGCTGTCTTGACTACTGAAGCTTTCTTT
CASAVLTTEAFF
>.|.|TRBV25-1|TRBJ2-1|12
TGTGCCAGCAGTGCCCTCACCGATGAGCAGTTCTTC
CASSALTDEQFF
>.|TRBD1|TRBV19|TRBJ1-5|17
TGTGCCAGTAGTATGAGGGGACAGGGTTTGAGGAATCAGCCCCAGCATTTT
CASSMRGQGLRNQPQHF
>.|TRBD2|TRBV5-1|TRBJ2-1|13
TGCGCCAGCAGCTTTCGCGGGAGACTTGAGCAGTTCTTC
CASSFRGRLEQFF
>.|.|TRBV28|TRBJ2-1|13
TGTGCCAGCAGTTTATCAGGAGACAATGAGCAGTTCTTC
CASSLSGDNEQFF
>once|.|TRBV10-3|TRBJ2-7|11
TGTGCCATCAGTGTAACCTACGAGCAGTACTTC
CAISVTYEQYF
>.|TRBD1|TRBV27|TRBJ2-7|14
TGTGCCAGCAGCTTGGGACAGGGGGCGTACGAGCAGTACTTC
CASSLGQGAYEQYF
>.|TRBD1|TRBV5-4|TRBJ2-7|14
TGTGCCAGCAGCCCGGGACAGCCCATCTACGAGCAGTACTTC
CASSPGQPIYEQYF
>.|.|TRBV18|TRBJ2-1|12
TGTGCCAGCTCACCTACAGGACCTGAGCAGTTCTTC
CASSPTGPEQFF
>.|.|TRBV10-2|TRBJ1-2|13
TGCGCCAGCAGTGAGATGGCAGGCGGTGGCTACACCTTC
CASSEMAGGGYTF
>.|TRBD2|TRBV27|TRBJ2-1|21
TGTGCCAGCAGTTTGCGGGGTGCGGGAGGAGGCGGGGGAAGCTCCTACAATGAGCAGTTCTTC
CASSLRGAGGGGGSSYNEQFF
>once|.|TRBV10-3|TRBJ2-3|14
TGTGCCATTGGACAGTCAATTAGCACAGATACGCAGTATTTT
CAIGQSISTDTQYF
>.|.|TRBV5-1|TRBJ1-1|14
TGCGCCAGCAGCTTGACAGCGCTGAACACTGAAGCTTTCTTT
CASSLTALNTEAFF
>once|TRBD2|TRBV6-1|TRBJ2-7|13
TGTGCCACCCCGGGACTAGGAATCTCCGAGCAGTACTTC
CATPGLGISEQYF
>.|.|TRBV10-1|TRBJ2-3|13
TGCGCCAGCAGTGCCGCTTACGGAGATACGCAGTATTTT
CASSAAYGDTQYF
>once|.|TRBV2|TRBJ2-3|12
TGTGCCAGCAGGGGGGAAGCAGATACGCAGTATTTT
CASRGEADTQYF
>.|.|TRBV30|TRBJ2-1|11
TGTGCCTGGAGTGTAGGTAGTGAGCAGTTCTTC
CAWSVGSEQFF
>.|.|TRBV28|TRBJ2-1|16
TGTGCCAGCAGTTGGAGGGGGAGCGGAGTTTACAATGAGCAGTTCTTC
CASSWRGSGVYNEQFF
>.|.|TRBV7-9|TRBJ1-5|13
TGTGCCAGCGGGCCCTGGCAGGGTCAGCCCCAGCATTTT
CASGPWQGQPQHF
>.|.|TRBV29-1|TRBJ2-4|13
TGCAGCGTTGAAGTCGGGACGGGAAACATTCAGTACTTC
CSVEVGTGNIQYF
>.|TRBD1|TRBV9|TRBJ2-5|14
TGTGCCAGCAGCACAAGGGACAGCAGGGAGACCCAGTACTTC
CASSTRDSRETQYF
>.|.|TRBV5-1|TRBJ2-5|14
TGCGCCAGCAGCTTCTTGGAAGGCCAAGAGACCCAGTACTTC
CASSFLEGQETQYF
>.|TRBD1|TRBV28|TRBJ2-5|15
TGTGCCAGCATATTGACCTGGGACAGGAAAGAGACCCAGTACTTC
CASILTWDRKETQYF
>once|.|TRBV28|TRBJ2-2|13
TGTGCCAGCAGTTTAGTATCGCCCGGGGAGCTGTTTTTT
CASSLVSPGELFF
>once|.|TRBV5-4|TRBJ2-1|12
TGTGCCAGCAGCTTGGTTTCTAGTGAGCAGTTCTTC
CASSLVSSEQFF
>.|.|TRBV18|TRBJ2-7|12
TGTGCCAGCTCACCTTCGTTGGGCGAGCAGTACTTC
CASSPSLGEQYF
>.|.|TRBV28|TRBJ2-7|16
TGTGCCAGCAGTTTGTGGGCTGGGGACGGCTCCTACGAGCAGTACTTC
CASSLWAGDGSYEQYF
>.|TRBD2|TRBV19|TRBJ2-4|16
TGTGCCAGTAGTATGCTAACGGGACTAGCGGTAAACATTCAGTACTTC
CASSMLTGLAVNIQYF
>.|TRBD2|TRBV7-2|TRBJ2-3|15
TGTGCCAGCAGCCCTACTAGCGCGAGCACAGATACGCAGTATTTT
CASSPTSASTDTQYF